One and the same sample provided the 31 T cell receptor beta chains below, sequenced in a study of blood T cell repertoires in COVID-19. Measured with immunoSEQ multiplex PCR; TCRdb has only the in-frame clones, and not every one. The data hold some 60,000 clones, with almost 85% observed a single time. The sample consisted of peripheral blood. These receptors came from a human donor in a cohort sampled during active COVID-19.

The chain couples TRBV7-2 to TRBJ2-3; 7 nucleotides align to TRBD1. Trimming removed 4 bases from V and 2 bases from J; junction bases left unmatched: 15. Looked up from germline, CDR1 is SGHTA and CDR2 is FQGNSA. This CDR3 region has 18 residues. In nucleotides, the CDR3 is TGTGCCAGCAGCTCCAGGGGCTCACAGGGGCCGGTCACAGATACGCAGTATTTT. Protein sequence: CASSSRGSQGPVTDTQYF.

This chain joins TRBV10-3 and TRBJ2-1, with D maybe TRBD2 (6 bases). This CDR3 is 11 amino acids long. Germline CDR1 ENHRY, CDR2 SYGVKD. Trimming took off 4 bases at V and 8 bases at J, with 6 bases between the two ends. CDR3 region: CAISGGDEQFF. The CDR3 DNA reads TGTGCCATCAGTGGCGGGGATGAGCAGTTCTTC.

The V gene is TRBV9, the J gene TRBJ2-5; a weak D match, TRBD2 (7 bases). V was cut by 6 bases and J by 2 bases, with 14 bases left in between. CDR1 and CDR2 (germline): SGDLS, YYNGEE. This CDR3 has 14 residues. The CDR3 loop reads CASTPGEGQETQYF. The CDR3 nucleotides read TGTGCCAGCACCCCAGGGGAGGGGCAAGAGACCCAGTACTTC.

CDR3 sequence: CASSPGEVYGYTF. Here the CDR3 DNA reads TGTGCCAGCAGCCCGGGGGAAGTATATGGCTACACCTTC. The rearrangement uses TRBV11-3 and TRBJ1-2, with TRBD1 as a possible D gene (5 bases). V dropped 5 bases and J dropped 5 bases, with 12 bases sitting between them. The CDR3 has 13 amino acids. The germline gives CDR1 SGHNT, CDR2 YENEEA.

The gene calls are TRBV4-2 and TRBJ1-2; a weak D match, TRBD1 (5 bases). CDR1 is LGHNA, CDR2 YNFKEQ, per germline. The CDR3 totals 15 residues. V was clipped by 1 base and J by 5 bases, with 14 bases between them. The CDR3 here is CASSQGQGGGYGYTF. The CDR3 nucleotides are TGTGCCAGCAGCCAAGGTCAGGGCGGGGGATATGGCTACACCTTC.

CDR3 nucleotides: TGTGCCAGCACACGGGACAGGGGCAACGAGCAGTACTTC. This sequence encodes CASTRDRGNEQYF. The V call is TRBV7-2, the J call TRBJ2-7; TRBD1 matches at 10 bases. In germline, CDR1 is SGHTA, CDR2 FQGNSA. The CDR3 is 13 residues long. Trimming took 7 bases from V and 5 from J; bases not matched to a gene: 5.

The chain is built from TRBV11-3 and TRBJ2-3; weak D call: TRBD1 (6 bases). Germline CDR1 SGHNT, CDR2 YENEEA. The CDR3 is 13 residues long. V was shortened by 0 bases and J by 9 bases, with 10 bases between the two germline ends. CDR3 bases: TGTGCCAGCAGCTTAGAGTTTCAGGGGACGCAGTATTTT. Its protein product is CASSLEFQGTQYF.

The chain employs TRBV6-1 and TRBJ1-2; a possible D gene is TRBD1 (5 bases). Germline CDR1 MNHNS, CDR2 SASEGT. V lost 3 bases, J lost 7 bases, and 9 bases lay in between. The CDR3 loop spans 12 amino acids. The CDR3 spells CASSDRVGGYTF. The CDR3 region has the DNA TGTGCCAGCAGTGACAGGGTTGGTGGCTACACCTTC.

This chain joins TRBV9 and TRBJ2-1; TRBD2 might be the D (7 bases). The ends were cut back, 6 bases at V and 8 bases at J, with 24 bases in the middle. Germline CDR1 reads SGDLS; CDR2 reads YYNGEE. The length of the CDR3 is 16 residues. In DNA, the CDR3 is TGTGCCAGCACCCCAGAGGGGGGGCGAGTCCCAGATGAGCAGTTCTTC. Its translation is CASTPEGGRVPDEQFF.

This chain links TRBV2 with TRBJ1-4; 8 nucleotides agree with TRBD1. CDR1 is SNHLY, CDR2 FYNNEI, per germline. The CDR3 consists of 15 residues. V was pared by 8 bases and J by 5 bases, with 10 bases of the junction left unmatched. The CDR3 bases are TGTGCCAGCCATATGGGGGGACAGGAGAATGAAAAACTGTTTTTT. It translates to CASHMGGQENEKLFF.

The chain uses TRBV24-1 and TRBJ1-1, with TRBD1 matching 9 bases. V shed 1 base, J shed 10 bases, and the junction held 21 bases outside the gene matches. CDR3 length equals 19 residues. Germline V gives CDR1 KGHDR, CDR2 SFDVKD. In nucleotides, the CDR3 is TGTGCCACCAGTGATTTCACAGGACAGGGGCTGGTTTTGCGGGGGCGAGCTTTCTTT. Translating gives CATSDFTGQGLVLRGRAFF.

The CDR3 is CASSIQGVGSTEAFF. CDR3 sequence (DNA): TGTGCCAGTAGTATACAGGGGGTTGGGAGCACTGAAGCTTTCTTT. The gene calls are TRBV19 and TRBJ1-1, with TRBD1 matching 7 bases. Trimming removed 2 bases from V and 4 bases from J; junction bases left unmatched: 7. CDR3 length: 15 residues. Germline CDR1 is LNHDA and CDR2 is SQIVND (reference sequence).

There are a few counts of this clone. V gene TRBV27 combines with J gene TRBJ1-5; 7 positions match TRBD1. Trimming took 3 bases from V and 3 from J; bases not matched to a gene: 2. The CDR3 covers 14 residues. CDR1 is MNHEY, CDR2 SMNVEV, per germline (reference sequence). CDR3 DNA sequence: TGTGCCAGCAGTTTCCAGGGGGTCAATCAGCCCCAGCATTTT. This codes for CASSFQGVNQPQHF.

This rearrangement joins TRBV5-1 to TRBJ2-3, with D unclear. This CDR3 spans 13 amino acids. Trimming took 7 bases from V and 3 from J, leaving 12 bases between them. CDR1 and CDR2 (germline): SGHRS, YFSETQ. DNA for the CDR3: TGCGCCAGCTCGGGTAGAGAGACAGATACGCAGTATTTT. Amino acid sequence: CASSGRETDTQYF.

The V gene is TRBV6-5, the J gene TRBJ1-4; TRBD1 might be the D (5 bases). The CDR3 extends over 13 amino acids. V lost 5 bases and J 7 bases, leaving 11 bases between the germline ends. Germline CDR1 and CDR2: MNHEY and SVGAGI. CDR3 protein: CASSRDSGEKLFF. CDR3 DNA: TGTGCCAGCAGTCGTGACAGTGGTGAAAAACTGTTTTTT.

For the CDR3, the DNA is TGTGCCAGCAGCCGGAGGGACAGGGGATCGGACGAGCAGTACTTC. Its protein is CASSRRDRGSDEQYF. The chain combines TRBV4-2 with TRBJ2-7, with 10 bases lining up with TRBD1. This CDR3 region has 15 residues. Germline values: CDR1 LGHNA, CDR2 YNFKEQ. With 4 bases clipped from V and 5 bases from J, the junction kept 8 bases outside the gene matches.

The genes are TRBV7-9 and TRBJ2-7, with D unresolved. Germline CDR1 SEHNR, CDR2 FQNEAQ (reference sequence). The CDR3 sequence is 13 residues long. The ends were cut back, 5 bases at V and 3 bases at J, with 11 bases in the middle. The DNA of the CDR3 is TGTGCCAGCAGCGGTCCCAGAAGCTACGAGCAGTACTTC. Amino acid sequence: CASSGPRSYEQYF.

The DNA of the CDR3 is TGTGCCAGCAGTTACTTATGGGGCGCTGAAGCTTTCTTT. Its translation: CASSYLWGAEAFF. This chain connects TRBV6-2 or TRBV6-3 to TRBJ1-1; perhaps TRBD1 as D (5 bases). This CDR3 spans 13 amino acids. Germline CDR1 is MNHEY and CDR2 is SVGEGT. The ends were cut back, 1 base at V and 6 bases at J, with 9 bases in the middle.

The V gene is TRBV7-9, the J gene TRBJ2-3; TRBD1 is a possible D gene (6 bases). V was pared by 5 bases and J by 0 bases, with 9 bases between. The germline V gene encodes CDR1 SEHNR and CDR2 FQNEAQ (reference sequence). The CDR3 consists of 14 residues. The CDR3 DNA follows: TGTGCCAGCAGCCGGACAGATAGCACAGATACGCAGTATTTT. This sequence encodes CASSRTDSTDTQYF.

The chain has TRBV5-5 and TRBJ1-3, with 7 bases identical to TRBD1. The CDR3 has 17 amino acids. V lost 4 bases and J lost 0; bases outside the gene matches: 10. In germline, CDR1 is SGHKS, CDR2 YYEKEE (reference sequence). Here the CDR3 reads CASSTQGVRGSGNTIYF. The CDR3 DNA sequence: TGTGCCAGCAGCACCCAGGGGGTCAGAGGCTCTGGAAACACCATATATTTT. Filled out from reference TRBV5-5 and TRBJ1-3, the complete variable domain reads DAGVTQSPTHLIKTRGQQVTLRCSPISGHKSVSWYQQVLGQGPQFIFQYYEKEERGRGNFPDRFSARQFPNYSSELNVNALLLGDSALYLCASSTQGVRGSGNTIYFGEGSWLTVV.

This clone showed up just once. This chain joins TRBV19 and TRBJ2-5; 7 nucleotides align to TRBD1. V lost 5 bases, J lost 0 bases, and 3 bases stayed unmatched. CDR3 length: 14 residues. The V gene's germline CDR1 is LNHDA and CDR2 SQIVND (reference sequence). The CDR3 reads CASSPGTDQETQYF. CDR3 coding DNA: TGTGCCAGTAGTCCTGGGACAGACCAAGAGACCCAGTACTTC.

This clone was detected once. This chain connects TRBV6-2 or TRBV6-3 to TRBJ2-3; 8 bases are a match to TRBD2. CDR3 size: 15 residues. V shed 1 base and J 2 bases; nucleotides not matched to a gene: 2. Germline V CDR1 and CDR2: MNHEY, SVGEGT. The CDR3 spells CASSYWRGATDTQYF. For the CDR3, the DNA is TGTGCCAGCAGTTACTGGCGGGGGGCCACAGATACGCAGTATTTT.

The chain carries TRBV15 and TRBJ2-2; the match to TRBD2 covers 7 bases. The J segment lost 6 bases and the V segment lost 0 bases, leaving 10 bases of the junction unmatched. The CDR3 contains 17 residues. From germline, CDR1 is LNHNV and CDR2 YYDKDF (reference sequence). CDR3 sequence (DNA): TGTGCCACCAGCAGAGATCTAGCGGCCGTTGCCCCCGGGGAGCTGTTTTTT. It encodes CATSRDLAAVAPGELFF.

The gene calls are TRBV15 and TRBJ2-7, with a possible D match to TRBD1 (5 bases). Germline loops: CDR1 LNHNV, CDR2 YYDKDF (reference sequence). The CDR3 runs 12 residues. V was pared by 2 bases and J by 6 bases, with 8 bases between. CDR3 protein: CATSRQGGEQYF. CDR3 sequence (DNA): TGTGCCACCAGCAGACAGGGCGGCGAGCAGTACTTC.

This clone is a singleton in its sample. The chain links TRBV11-1 to TRBJ2-1, with D possibly TRBD1 on 7 matching bases. V was trimmed by 6 bases and J by 9 bases, leaving 21 bases between them. CDR1 SGHAT and CDR2 FQDESV come from the germline V gene (reference sequence). The CDR3 is 15 amino acids. DNA for the CDR3: TGTGCCAGCAGATTCGGACAGGAACTCGGGGGTGAGCAGTTCTTC. Translating it yields CASRFGQELGGEQFF.

This clone was counted once. The chain couples TRBV7-7 to TRBJ2-3, with TRBD1 identical over 7 bases. Trimming removed 0 bases from V and 6 bases from J; junction bases left unmatched: 0. Looked up from germline, CDR1 is SSHAT and CDR2 is FNYEAQ (reference sequence). This CDR3 has 13 residues. CDR3 sequence reads: CASSLAGGDTQYF. The CDR3 nucleotides read TGTGCCAGCAGCTTAGCAGGGGGCGATACGCAGTATTTT.

This chain links TRBV6-6 with TRBJ1-4, with unresolved D. CDR3 length: 16 residues. V was shortened by 0 bases and J by 0 bases, with 8 bases between the two germline ends. Germline V gene data show CDR1 as MNHNY and CDR2 as SVGAGI (reference sequence). CDR3 region: CASSYSSSATNEKLFF. In DNA form, the CDR3 reads TGTGCCAGCAGTTACTCGAGTTCTGCAACTAATGAAAAACTGTTTTTT.

The CDR3 DNA follows: TGCAGCCAAGCCCTTTGGAGATGGGCCAAAAACATTCAGTACTTC. Translation: CSQALWRWAKNIQYF. The V gene is TRBV29-1, the J gene TRBJ2-4; no firm D call. This CDR3 contains 15 residues. V shed 8 bases and J shed 1 base, with 18 bases lying between them. The V gene's germline CDR1 is SQVTM and CDR2 ANQGSEA.

The chain recombines TRBV7-3 with TRBJ2-3, with unresolved D. The CDR3 has 13 amino acids. Germline loops: CDR1 SGHTA, CDR2 FQGTGA. Trimming stripped 0 bases from V and 3 bases from J, with 4 bases between. The CDR3: CASSLTYTDTQYF. CDR3 DNA: TGTGCCAGCAGCTTAACGTATACAGATACGCAGTATTTT.

This clone is medium-sized (0.01 to 0.1%) by share. The chain employs TRBV29-1 and TRBJ2-7; 13 nucleotides line up with TRBD2. The CDR3 consists of 14 residues. Germline V lookup: CDR1 SQVTM, CDR2 ANQGSEA. V shed 3 bases and J 2 bases; nucleotides not matched to a gene: 1. The CDR3 loop is CSVEGTSGAYEQYF. The DNA for the CDR3 is TGCAGCGTTGAGGGGACTAGCGGGGCCTACGAGCAGTACTTC.

This clone is a singleton in its sample. This rearrangement joins TRBV6-5 to TRBJ2-5; possibly TRBD1 for D (5 bases). This CDR3 has 13 residues. From germline, CDR1 is MNHEY and CDR2 SVGAGI. V was cut by 6 bases and J by 2 bases, with 10 bases left in between. CDR3 loop: CASRSPGQETQYF. The DNA for the CDR3 is TGTGCCAGCAGGTCCCCAGGGCAAGAGACCCAGTACTTC.